These 14 T cell receptor beta chains were sequenced from one sample in a study of blood T cell repertoires in COVID-19. Libraries were prepared by immunoSEQ multiplex PCR; TCRdb keeps only in-frame clonotypes and omits some of them. This table holds hundreds of thousands of clones, around nine tenths found once. Material for sequencing was peripheral blood. The receptors originated from a human donor in a cohort sampled during active COVID-19.

This rearrangement joins TRBV3-1 (or the pseudogene TRBV3-2) to TRBJ2-3; a possible D gene is TRBD2 (6 bases). Germline V lookup: CDR1 LGHDT, CDR2 YNNKEL (reference sequence). The CDR3 runs 14 residues. V was trimmed by 1 base and J by 3 bases, leaving 8 bases between them. The CDR3, as DNA: TGTGCCAGCAGCCAAGCCCGGGGGACAGATACGCAGTATTTT. It codes for CASSQARGTDTQYF.

This sequence joins TRBV11-2 and TRBJ2-7; TRBD1 matches 8 bases. CDR1 is SGHAT and CDR2 is FQNNGV in the germline V gene. The CDR3 covers 17 residues. The V segment lost 5 bases and the J segment 1 base; nucleotides outside the gene matches: 13. CDR3 loop: CASSRLSGQGKSYEQYF. The CDR3 coding sequence is TGTGCCAGCAGCCGTCTGAGCGGACAGGGAAAGTCCTACGAGCAGTACTTC.

The chain links TRBV7-8 to TRBJ1-5; possible D gene TRBD1, 5 bases. Germline CDR1 reads SGHVS; CDR2 reads FQNEAQ. The CDR3 covers 16 residues. V lost 0 bases to trimming and J lost 0 bases, with 9 bases between them. Here the CDR3 reads CASSLAGRDSNQPQHF. The CDR3 coding sequence is TGTGCCAGCAGCTTAGCGGGCAGGGATAGCAATCAGCCCCAGCATTTT.

This clone is a singleton in its sample. The chain links TRBV6-4 to TRBJ1-4; possibly TRBD1 for D (6 bases). There are 14 residues in the CDR3. Per the germline V gene, CDR1 is MRHNA and CDR2 is SNTAGT. With 4 bases removed from V and 7 bases from J, the gap between germline ends came to 13 bases. Written as DNA, the CDR3 is TGTGCCAGCAGTGCACAGGGAATTACTGAAAAACTGTTTTTT. Translated: CASSAQGITEKLFF.

This rearrangement joins TRBV29-1 to TRBJ2-2; 7 bases agree with TRBD2. The V gene's germline CDR1 is SQVTM and CDR2 ANQGSEA. The trim removed 6 bases at V and 1 base at J, leaving 8 bases unmatched. The CDR3 spans 15 residues. CDR3 nucleotides: TGCAGCGTCTCTCAGGCGGGAGAGAACACCGGGGAGCTGTTTTTT. Amino acids: CSVSQAGENTGELFF.

The table lists this clone with a few counts. The rearrangement uses TRBV4-2 and TRBJ1-1; the match to TRBD1 covers 8 bases. The CDR3 is 18 residues long. Germline V gene lookup returns CDR1 LGHNA and CDR2 YNFKEQ. The ends lost 4 bases at V and 3 bases at J; junction bases unmatched: 16. The CDR3 region is CASSLLAAAGGMDTEAFF. The CDR3 coding sequence is TGTGCCAGCAGCCTCCTCGCGGCGGCAGGGGGCATGGACACTGAAGCTTTCTTT.

The rearrangement links TRBV15 to TRBJ1-6; D might be TRBD1 (6 bases). Germline V gene data show CDR1 as LNHNV and CDR2 as YYDKDF (reference sequence). V was pared by 3 bases and J by 3 bases, with 6 bases between. This CDR3 comprises 14 residues. This CDR3 reads CATSRDSYNSPLHF. The CDR3 DNA is TGTGCCACCAGCAGGGACAGCTATAATTCACCCCTCCACTTT.

This clone was observed at least ten times. The chain has TRBV7-2 and TRBJ1-2, with a possible D match to TRBD1 (5 bases). CDR1 is SGHTA and CDR2 is FQGNSA in the germline V gene. The CDR3 sequence is 13 residues long. V was shortened by 2 bases and J by 8 bases, with 12 bases between the two germline ends. The CDR3 here is CASSLQGGAGYTF. CDR3 DNA: TGTGCCAGCAGCTTACAGGGAGGGGCGGGCTACACCTTC.

The chain recombines TRBV29-1 with TRBJ2-3; 7 bases are shared with TRBD2. Germline-derived CDR1 and CDR2 are SQVTM and ANQGSEA. V dropped 5 bases and J dropped 0; count of bases not matched to a gene: 8. The CDR3 totals 15 residues. CDR3 coding DNA: TGCAGCGTTAGGACTAGGGAAGTTAGCACAGATACGCAGTATTTT. Translating it yields CSVRTREVSTDTQYF.

This chain connects TRBV7-9 to TRBJ1-1, with D possibly matching TRBD1 (6 bases). Germline V gives CDR1 SEHNR, CDR2 FQNEAQ (reference sequence). Trimming left V 6 bases short and J 4 bases short, with 15 bases between. The CDR3 extends over 14 amino acids. The CDR3 nucleotides are TGTGCCAGCAGTTCAGAAGGGGGGGCCACTGAAGCTTTCTTT. This encodes CASSSEGGATEAFF. Full variable domain (rest looked up from reference TRBV7-9 and TRBJ1-1): DTGVSQNPRHKITKRGQNVTFRCDPISEHNRLYWYRQTLGQGPEFLTYFQNEAQLEKSRLLSDRFSAERPKGSFSTLEIQRTEQGDSAMYLCASSSEGGATEAFFGQGTRLTVV.

The chain recombines TRBV10-3 with TRBJ1-1; tentatively, D is TRBD1 (5 bases). Between the trimmed V and J ends, which lost 4 bases and 6 bases, there was a span of 15 bases. Per the germline V gene, CDR1 is ENHRY and CDR2 is SYGVKD. The length of the CDR3 is 14 residues. CDR3 sequence: CAISVEDKVSEAFF. In nucleotides, the CDR3 is TGTGCCATCAGTGTCGAGGACAAGGTCTCTGAAGCTTTCTTT.

This clone showed up just once. V is TRBV10-3 and J is TRBJ1-2; 11 positions agree with TRBD1. The CDR3 is 15 residues long. V lost 4 bases, J lost 5 bases, and 6 bases stayed unmatched. Per the germline V gene, CDR1 is ENHRY and CDR2 is SYGVKD. The CDR3 protein is CAISGTGGAGYGYTF. CDR3 DNA sequence: TGTGCCATCAGTGGGACAGGGGGCGCAGGGTATGGCTACACCTTC.

The chain has TRBV7-2 and TRBJ2-7; TRBD2 aligns across 12 bases. The germline CDR1 and CDR2 sequences are SGHTA and FQGNSA. The CDR3 is made up of 19 amino acids. With 1 base clipped from V and 6 bases from J, the junction kept 16 bases outside the gene matches. CDR3 coding DNA: TGTGCCAGCAGCTTAGAGGCATTTCTAGCGGGGGGGCCTACAGCCGAGCAGTACTTC. This translates into CASSLEAFLAGGPTAEQYF.

This clone was recorded once. This sequence joins TRBV30 and TRBJ2-7; 8 bases align to TRBD1. V gave up 7 bases and J gave up 5 bases; unmatched junction bases: 22. The CDR3 loop spans 17 amino acids. Germline V gives CDR1 GTSNPN, CDR2 SVGIG (reference sequence). The DNA for the CDR3 is TGTGCCTTCGCGGACAGGGTCGAAAAAGGACTGAAAGACGAGCAGTACTTC. The encoded protein is CAFADRVEKGLKDEQYF. The variable domain in full, completed from reference TRBV30 and TRBJ2-7, reads SQTIHQWPATLVQPVGSPLSLECTVEGTSNPNLYWYRQAAGRGLQLLFYSVGIGQISSEVPQNLSASRPQDRQFILSSKKLLLSDSGFYLCAFADRVEKGLKDEQYFGPGTRLTVT.